Sequencing of this T cell receptor beta chain was carried out in a study of cytomegalovirus exposure and HLA in healthy donors. A note on this clone: Its matching antigen is unknown.

The method was immunoSEQ multiplex PCR; TCRdb's version includes in-frame clones alone and lacks a portion of them. The table has 150,000 to 200,000 clones, about 89% seen once; the top ten hold about 3%. The study's findings and limits: In vitro checks showed that a few CMV-associated chains really do target CMV antigens. Subsequent analysis found a tendency for first-cohort TCR clusters to co-occur within the 100 to 150 validation repertoires. Both high specificity and high sensitivity reportedly marked the classifier's diagnosis of cytomegalovirus status.

Germline V gene sequence: CDR1 PRHDT, CDR2 FYEKMQ (reference sequence). V gave up 5 bases and J gave up 9 bases; unmatched junction bases: 10. This CDR3 has 15 amino acids. The rearrangement joins TRBV13 to TRBJ2-1; 10 bases are a match to TRBD1. The sequencing sample was made of PBMCs. The clonotype comes from a woman aged 18-30 years in good health and CMV-seropositive. CDR3 loop: CASSRRQGAGFEQFF. Here the CDR3 DNA reads TGTGCCAGCAGCCGCCGACAGGGGGCGGGTTTTGAGCAGTTCTTC. Full variable domain (rest looked up from reference TRBV13 and TRBJ2-1): AAGVIQSPRHLIKEKRETATLKCYPIPRHDTVYWYQQGPGQDPQFLISFYEKMQSDKGSIPDRFSAQQFSDYHSELNMSSLELGDSALYFCASSRRQGAGFEQFFGPGTRLTVL.